A selection of T cell receptor beta chains follows, all from one sample in a study of radiation and T cells in renal cell carcinoma. Repertoires were generated with immunoSEQ multiplex PCR, while TCRdb's copy carries only in-frame clones and drops some. The sample has 130,000 to 150,000 clones, more than 70% seen once. The specimen was blood, collected from a patient whose treatment included radiotherapy and nephrectomy. Receptor source: a woman in her 50s with renal cell carcinoma. Each CDR3 is given with its conserved first and last residue.

J | V | CDR3
TRBJ1-4 | TRBV19 | CASSIMGQGNEKLFF
TRBJ2-5 | TRBV9 | CASSVAAGFQETQYF
TRBJ1-1 | TRBV11-2 | CASSLIQGAEAFF
TRBJ2-5 | TRBV18 | CASSPPVGGSRETQYF
TRBJ2-3 | TRBV5-6 | CASSPLDSTDTQYF
TRBJ2-7 | TRBV13 | CASSPRTGVYEQYF
TRBJ2-2 | TRBV7-8 | CASSRGVGELFF
TRBJ2-5 | TRBV2 | CASSVTSARETQYF
TRBJ2-2 | TRBV2 | CASSGPAGGGELFF
TRBJ2-2 | TRBV5-5 | CASSLTATGELFF
TRBJ2-7 | TRBV7-9 | CASSFRAGETYEQYF
TRBJ1-3 | TRBV9 | CASSASGSGNTIYF
TRBJ1-5 | TRBV7-3 | CASSFEGNQPQHF
TRBJ2-3 | TRBV9 | CASSGASRTDTQYF
TRBJ1-5 | TRBV4-3 | CASSQDYGRGRPQHF
TRBJ1-4 | TRBV4-2 | CASSPGGGQGREKLFF
TRBJ1-6 | TRBV6-1 | CASSEVMVFSQSPLHF
TRBJ2-1 | TRBV6-6 | CASIQGASSYNEQFF
TRBJ2-5 | TRBV25-1 | CASSEFGVKETQYF
TRBJ2-2 | TRBV9 | CASSVSPGRTGELFF
TRBJ2-2 | TRBV2 | CASREDTNTGELFF
TRBJ2-5 | TRBV10-1 | CASSESRVFEAQYF
TRBJ2-2 | TRBV6-4 | CASSDSSGGNTGELFF
TRBJ2-7 | TRBV14 | CASSHSPRAEQYF
TRBJ1-6 | TRBV19 | CASRLHNSPLHF
TRBJ1-3 | TRBV4-1 | CASSQGAATVSGNTIYF
TRBJ1-2 | TRBV5-1 | CASSLRTGPLGGYTF
TRBJ2-5 | TRBV7-9 | CASSLSRQEQETQYF
TRBJ1-5 | TRBV19 | CASSPQGTGNQPQHF
TRBJ1-1 | TRBV29-1 | CSVAAGNTEAFF
TRBJ1-5 | TRBV6-1 | CASSESSHQPQHF
TRBJ1-2 | TRBV29-1 | CSVEEGGYGYTF
TRBJ2-2 | TRBV11-2 | CASSLNRDLNTGELFF
TRBJ2-3 | TRBV6-1 | CASSEARGLTDTQYF
TRBJ1-2 | TRBV30 | CAWSTTGVGYTF